This T cell receptor (beta chain) was found in a study of blood T cell repertoires in COVID-19. Study-level background: COVID-19 samples, acute and convalescent, were from the United States, Italy and Spain. The cDNA or gDNA used as material had been derived from T cells, B-cell-depleted T cells, or PBMCs.

Original processing notes: Scientists estimated how many nucleated cells there were by amplifying reference gene primers. The method was immunoSEQ multiplex PCR; TCRdb's version includes in-frame clones alone and lacks a portion of them. Clone size and the V and J calls come from that table; the DNA yielded D and trimming. The table includes approximately 170,000 clones, around 79% detected once. Trimming shortened V by 5 bases and J by 3 bases, and 10 bases separated the two germline ends. Per the germline V gene, CDR1 is SGHVS and CDR2 is FNYEAQ. The CDR3 contains 14 residues. The sequence was obtained from a woman aged 50 to 65 with acute or convalescent COVID-19. What was sequenced was peripheral blood. This chain links TRBV7-6 with TRBJ2-2; a weak D match, TRBD2 (5 bases). Here the CDR3 reads CASSPRTYTGELFF. The DNA for the CDR3 is TGTGCCAGCAGCCCTCGGACTTACACCGGGGAGCTGTTTTTT. Full variable domain (rest looked up from reference TRBV7-6 and TRBJ2-2): GAGVSQSPRYKVTKRGQDVALRCDPISGHVSLYWYRQALGQGPEFLTYFNYEAQQDKSGLPNDRFSAERPEGSISTLTIQRTEQRDSAMYRCASSPRTYTGELFFGEGSRLTVL.